These T cell receptor beta chains were read from a single sample in a study of regulatory T cells in long-lasting Graves disease. TCRdb redid the calling of the multiplex PCR reads with MiXCR, one entry per CDR3 protein. Seen here are approximately 490,000 distinct CDR3 sequences, about 17% observed once, and the top ten hold 9.5% to 15%. In addition, the sample was reused for a study of T cells in Graves' hyperthyroidism and ophthalmopathy.

The specimen was peripheral blood mononuclear cells (PBMCs), collected at new diagnosis, from a patient treated with antithyroid drugs. The receptors stem from a man aged 40-55 years with Graves disease. Both conserved end residues are part of each CDR3. The order of the fields is CDR3 DNA, CDR3 protein, V gene, D gene, J gene, clone size. D genes are given only for firm matches. The size of a clone is reported for some rows only, either as once, few or many, or as a class for expanded clones.

cdr3_nt: TGCAGTGCCGCAAGACAGGTTAGCAATCAGCCCCAGCATTTT; cdr3_aa: CSAARQVSNQPQHF; v_call: TRBV20-1; d_call: .; j_call: TRBJ1-5; clone_size: few
cdr3_nt: TGTGCCAGCAGCTTAGTGACGTACCCCGGTGACTACGAGCAGTACTTC; cdr3_aa: CASSLVTYPGDYEQYF; v_call: TRBV11-2; d_call: .; j_call: TRBJ2-7; clone_size: many
cdr3_nt: TGTGCCAGCAGCTTCGGACTGATCTTGAACACCGGGGAGCTGTTTTTT; cdr3_aa: CASSFGLILNTGELFF; v_call: TRBV5-4; d_call: .; j_call: TRBJ2-2; clone_size: few
cdr3_nt: TGTGCCAGCAGCTCTCGGGGCTTCACAGATACGCAGTATTTT; cdr3_aa: CASSSRGFTDTQYF; v_call: TRBV7-8; d_call: .; j_call: TRBJ2-3; clone_size: many
cdr3_nt: TGTGCCAGCAGTCCACTGACTAGCGGGACGTCCTACGAGCAGTACTTC; cdr3_aa: CASSPLTSGTSYEQYF; v_call: TRBV28; d_call: TRBD2; j_call: TRBJ2-7; clone_size: .
cdr3_nt: TGCGCCAGCAGCTCGAATTCGGGGGAACAGCCCCAGCATTTT; cdr3_aa: CASSSNSGEQPQHF; v_call: TRBV5-1; d_call: .; j_call: TRBJ1-5; clone_size: .
cdr3_nt: TGTGCCTGGAGTGTAGCGGCGGGATGGAGAGGTACGCAGTATTTT; cdr3_aa: CAWSVAAGWRGTQYF; v_call: TRBV30; d_call: .; j_call: TRBJ2-3; clone_size: many
cdr3_nt: TGCAGTGCTGATTACCTGGAGCCATCGAGCTCCTACAATGAGCAGTTCTTC; cdr3_aa: CSADYLEPSSSYNEQFF; v_call: TRBV20-1; d_call: .; j_call: TRBJ2-1; clone_size: few
cdr3_nt: TGTGCCAGCAGCTTAACAGGACTAGCGGGAGGGTATGAGCAGTTCTTC; cdr3_aa: CASSLTGLAGGYEQFF; v_call: TRBV7-3; d_call: TRBD2; j_call: TRBJ2-1; clone_size: many
cdr3_nt: TGCAGTGCTAGAGATGGCGGCAATGAGCAGTTCTTC; cdr3_aa: CSARDGGNEQFF; v_call: TRBV20-1; d_call: .; j_call: TRBJ2-1; clone_size: .
cdr3_nt: TGCGCCAGCAGCTTGGCCGAGGGGTCCTACGAGCAGTACTTC; cdr3_aa: CASSLAEGSYEQYF; v_call: TRBV5-1; d_call: .; j_call: TRBJ2-7; clone_size: many
cdr3_nt: TGTGCCAGCACCCTACAGGGGACCATCAATCAGCCCCAGCATTTT; cdr3_aa: CASTLQGTINQPQHF; v_call: TRBV12-3/TRBV12-4; d_call: TRBD1; j_call: TRBJ1-5; clone_size: few